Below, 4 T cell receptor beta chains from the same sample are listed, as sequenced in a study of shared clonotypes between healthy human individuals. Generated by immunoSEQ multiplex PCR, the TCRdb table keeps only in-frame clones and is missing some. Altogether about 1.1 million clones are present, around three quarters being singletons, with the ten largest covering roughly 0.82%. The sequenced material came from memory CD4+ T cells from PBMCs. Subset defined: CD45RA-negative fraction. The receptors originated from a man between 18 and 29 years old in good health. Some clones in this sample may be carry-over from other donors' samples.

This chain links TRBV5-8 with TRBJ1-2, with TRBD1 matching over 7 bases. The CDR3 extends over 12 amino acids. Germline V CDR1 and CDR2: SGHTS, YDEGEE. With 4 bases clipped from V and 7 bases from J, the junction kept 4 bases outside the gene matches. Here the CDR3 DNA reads TGTGCCAGCAGCGGGACAGCCAGTGGCTACACCTTC. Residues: CASSGTASGYTF. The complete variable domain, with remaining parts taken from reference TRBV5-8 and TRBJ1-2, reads EAGVTQSPTHLIKTRGQQATLRCSPISGHTSVYWYQQALGLGLQFLLWYDEGEERNRGNFPPRFSGRQFPNYSSELNVNALELEDSALYLCASSGTASGYTFGSGTRLTVV.

CDR3 DNA sequence: TGTGCCAGCAGTGTTACCTTTGACGGGGAGCTGTTTTTT. Translation: CASSVTFDGELFF. The chain carries TRBV2 and TRBJ2-2; the D is unclear. Germline-derived CDR1 and CDR2 are SNHLY and FYNNEI. The length of the CDR3 is 13 residues. Trimming pared 4 bases from V and 7 bases from J, leaving 10 bases between.

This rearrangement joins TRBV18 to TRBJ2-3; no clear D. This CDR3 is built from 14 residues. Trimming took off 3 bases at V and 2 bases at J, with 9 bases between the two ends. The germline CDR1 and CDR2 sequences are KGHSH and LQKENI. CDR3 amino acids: CASSPSTSTDTQYF. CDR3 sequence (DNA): TGTGCCAGCTCACCCTCGACCTCCACAGATACGCAGTATTTT.

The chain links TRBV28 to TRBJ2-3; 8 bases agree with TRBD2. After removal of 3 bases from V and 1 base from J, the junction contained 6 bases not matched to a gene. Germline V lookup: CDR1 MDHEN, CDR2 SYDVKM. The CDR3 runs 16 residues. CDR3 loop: CASSFGRAGGTDTQYF. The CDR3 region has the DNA TGTGCCAGCAGTTTCGGCCGAGCGGGAGGCACAGATACGCAGTATTTT.